A selection of T cell receptor beta chains follows, all from one sample in a study of response to subunit inactivated influenza vaccine. MiXCR was run by TCRdb on the RT-PCR reads, yielding one entry per CDR3 protein. Of hundreds of thousands of distinct CDR3 sequences listed, 14% are singletons. The starting material was PBMCs from blood, obtained about 14 days before vaccination. The receptors originated from a man aged 50 to 59 who received an inactivated influenza vaccine. Each CDR3 is given without its conserved first and last residue. Size is stated for part of the rows, as once, few or many counts, or as a class when the clone is expanded.

few	TRBV11-1	ASSSGLIFNEQF
few	TRBV24-1	ATSDPPSWDGSYEQY
few	TRBV2	ASNGGRTYNEQF
few	TRBV4-2	ASSQEGLGPVETQY
.	TRBV7-9	ASSLKAGAPYNEQF
.	TRBV3-1	ASSSEGYGYT
.	TRBV6-1	ASSPGLFSYEQY
.	TRBV6-1	ASSEEWEREDEQF
many	TRBV6-2/TRBV6-3	ASGSWGAYSGTSYEQY
many	TRBV19	ASSRDQGVFGRTKVGKQF
.	TRBV9	ASSVELAGAEDYGANVLT
few	TRBV6-2/TRBV6-3	ASSYLAGESQETQY
.	TRBV15	ATSRVIFGQGQETQY
few	TRBV20-1	SPRQATYEQY
.	TRBV3-1	ASSPRRTNYGYT
.	TRBV6-1	ASRADRDNEQF
many	TRBV12-3/TRBV12-4	ASSTGRVGEQY
many	TRBV11-2	ASSLVPRTSLTNTGELF
.	TRBV7-8	ASSLRLAGASYNEQC
few	TRBV6-1	ASRPRGQPSYEQY
once	TRBV5-5	ASSLLQNKNIQY
.	TRBV5-1	ASSLLGQSGYNEQF
.	TRBV28	ASIPGGNVYEQY
few	TRBV12-3/TRBV12-4	ASSPLLGKPQETQY
few	TRBV3-1	ASSSQGGRGPGNTIY
.	TRBV11-2	ASSDIQGPWGDTQY
few	TRBV7-9	ASSIRDEDWGGQY
few	TRBV11-2	ASSPRDRAGETQY
many	TRBV6-1	ASSRGGTSTDTQY
few	TRBV4-1	ASSQALGVKEKLF
.	TRBV5-8	ASSLMGRRNSPLH
few	TRBV6-2/TRBV6-3	ASSQRTSDNQETQY
once	TRBV5-1	ASSPQTGYQETQY
few	TRBV9	ASSVDFSSTDTQY
.	TRBV7-9	ASREDNEQF
.	TRBV5-1	ASSFYDRDVDEQY
.	TRBV12-3/TRBV12-4	ASSTGLGNSPLH
.	TRBV20-1	SARVPGRPYEQY
few	TRBV24-1	ATSDPGQGTDTQY
.	TRBV20-1	SASLRDRVLYEQY